These 15 T cell receptor beta chains were all obtained from the same sample, sequenced in a study of cytomegalovirus exposure and HLA in healthy donors. Amplification used 60 Vbeta primers and 13 Jbeta primers. The method was immunoSEQ multiplex PCR; TCRdb's version includes in-frame clones alone and lacks a portion of them. The profile shows approximately 110,000 clones, about 80% of them singletons. The sample taken for sequencing was PBMCs. These receptors were collected from a man younger than 45 in good health and CMV-seronegative.

The chain recombines TRBV7-2 with TRBJ2-2; perhaps TRBD1 as D (5 bases). CDR3 size: 14 residues. Trimming pared 5 bases from V and 2 bases from J, leaving 9 bases between. Germline V lookup: CDR1 SGHTA, CDR2 FQGNSA. CDR3 sequence (DNA): TGTGCCAGCAGCCCGGACACCAACACCGGGGAGCTGTTTTTT. Residues: CASSPDTNTGELFF.

The chain carries TRBV5-1 and TRBJ2-3; D uncertain. This CDR3 spans 12 amino acids. Between the trimmed V and J ends, which lost 2 bases and 4 bases, there was a span of 5 bases. CDR1 and CDR2 (germline): SGHRS, YFSETQ. The CDR3 reads CASSFLADTQYF. In nucleotides, the CDR3 is TGCGCCAGCAGCTTTCTCGCAGATACGCAGTATTTT.

The chain has TRBV4-2 and TRBJ2-3; no clear D gene. The length of the CDR3 is 14 residues. Germline-derived CDR1 and CDR2 are LGHNA and YNFKEQ. Trimming pared 5 bases from V and 2 bases from J, leaving 11 bases between. This CDR3 reads CASSLMSDTDTQYF. The CDR3 region has the DNA TGTGCCAGCAGCTTAATGAGCGACACAGATACGCAGTATTTT.

This chain joins TRBV4-3 and TRBJ1-6; no clear D gene. CDR3 length: 15 residues. V lost 3 bases and J lost 9, with 15 bases in between. In germline, CDR1 is LGHNA, CDR2 YSLEER. The CDR3 nucleotides read TGCGCCAGCAGCCAGGGAGGGCCAGGCCCTTCACCCCTCCACTTT. Translated: CASSQGGPGPSPLHF.

The genes are TRBV4-3 and TRBJ2-1, with D possibly TRBD2 on 5 matching bases. Germline V gives CDR1 LGHNA, CDR2 YSLEER. The length of the CDR3 is 13 residues. The V end was cut by 1 base, the J end by 9 bases, with 10 bases between. CDR3 DNA sequence: TGCGCCAGCAGCCAAGTGAGAGGGCTTGAGCAGTTCTTC. This translates into CASSQVRGLEQFF.

J is TRBJ2-1 and V is TRBV27, with D possibly TRBD1 on 5 matching bases. This CDR3 comprises 16 residues. Trimming took off 2 bases at V and 2 bases at J, with 13 bases between the two ends. The germline gives CDR1 MNHEY, CDR2 SMNVEV (reference sequence). The CDR3 loop is CASSLLGASAYNEQFF. The CDR3 coding sequence is TGTGCCAGCAGTTTACTAGGGGCCTCAGCCTACAATGAGCAGTTCTTC.

This clone was counted a few times. This rearrangement joins TRBV7-9 to TRBJ1-2; 7 nucleotides match TRBD1. The germline gives CDR1 SEHNR, CDR2 FQNEAQ (reference sequence). The CDR3 contains 13 residues. Trimming took 5 bases from V and 6 from J; bases not matched to a gene: 6. CDR3 loop: CASSAPGTDGYTF. As DNA, the CDR3 is TGTGCCAGCAGCGCCCCCGGGACAGATGGCTACACCTTC. The whole variable domain, filled in from reference TRBV7-9 and TRBJ1-2, reads DTGVSQNPRHKITKRGQNVTFRCDPISEHNRLYWYRQTLGQGPEFLTYFQNEAQLEKSRLLSDRFSAERPKGSFSTLEIQRTEQGDSAMYLCASSAPGTDGYTFGSGTRLTVV.

About this clone: Germline and junction disagree at one end, which may indicate a read error. This sequence joins TRBV10-3 and TRBJ2-3; no firm D call. The CDR3 extends over 12 amino acids. Germline V gives CDR1 ENHRY, CDR2 SYGVKD. In DNA, the CDR3 is TGTGCTATCAGTGCCGGCACAGATACGCAGTATTTT. It specifies CAISAGTDTQYF.

The rearrangement uses TRBV28 and TRBJ1-1; D call uncertain. Germline lookup yields CDR1 MDHEN and CDR2 SYDVKM. V was trimmed by 11 bases and J by 1 base, leaving 8 bases between them. The CDR3 is 11 amino acids. The CDR3 spells CACTRNTEAFF. CDR3 nucleotide sequence: TGTGCCTGTACGAGGAACACTGAAGCTTTCTTT.

The J gene is TRBJ2-1, the V gene TRBV5-1; the match to TRBD2 covers 7 bases. The V and J ends lost 4 bases and 5 bases, in that order; junction bases with no gene match: 6. The length of the CDR3 is 14 residues. CDR1 is SGHRS, CDR2 YFSETQ, per germline. For the CDR3, the DNA is TGCGCCAGCAGCCGGGGACTAAGAGACAATGAGCAGTTCTTC. Amino acid sequence: CASSRGLRDNEQFF. Variable domain in full (rest from reference TRBV5-1 and TRBJ2-1): KAGVTQTPRYLIKTRGQQVTLSCSPISGHRSVSWYQQTPGQGLQFLFEYFSETQRNKGNFPGRFSGRQFSNSRSEMNVSTLELGDSALYLCASSRGLRDNEQFFGPGTRLTVL.

The genes are TRBV6-1 and TRBJ2-7; 9 bases line up with TRBD2. With 0 bases clipped from V and 1 base from J, the junction kept 1 base outside the gene matches. CDR1 MNHNS and CDR2 SASEGT come from the germline V gene. The CDR3 is made up of 15 amino acids. CDR3 bases: TGTGCCAGCAGTGAAGCTAGCGGGAGTTCCTACGAGCAGTACTTC. This sequence encodes CASSEASGSSYEQYF.

This chain joins TRBV28 and TRBJ2-3, with a tentative D call TRBD2 (6 bases). CDR1 and CDR2 from the germline V gene are MDHEN and SYDVKM. The V and J ends lost 2 bases and 0 bases respectively, with 12 bases between them. CDR3 length: 16 residues. The CDR3 DNA reads TGTGCCAGCAGTTTAGGTAGCGGACCTAGCACAGATACGCAGTATTTT. Translating it yields CASSLGSGPSTDTQYF.

V is TRBV4-2 and J is TRBJ2-3; 13 nucleotides match TRBD2. The junction had 2 bases not matched to a gene; V was cut back by 3 bases and J by 2 bases. This CDR3 comprises 16 residues. Germline V gene sequence: CDR1 LGHNA, CDR2 YNFKEQ. CDR3 DNA sequence: TGTGCCAGCAGCCAGGGACTAGCGGGGCCCACAGATACGCAGTATTTT. Translated, it gives CASSQGLAGPTDTQYF.

This chain joins TRBV19 and TRBJ2-5; perhaps TRBD1 as D (5 bases). Germline V gives CDR1 LNHDA, CDR2 SQIVND (reference sequence). V was clipped by 1 base and J by 2 bases, with 11 bases between them. The CDR3 is 15 residues long. The CDR3 region has the DNA TGTGCCAGTAGTATAGGGGGTAAGGGGCAAGAGACCCAGTACTTC. It codes for CASSIGGKGQETQYF.

This clone was counted a single time. The J gene is TRBJ2-1, the V gene TRBV15, with D uncertain. Germline lookup yields CDR1 LNHNV and CDR2 YYDKDF (reference sequence). The CDR3 is 13 residues long. Trimming pared 0 bases from V and 15 bases from J, leaving 15 bases between. In nucleotides, the CDR3 is TGTGCCACCAGCAGAGATCGCCAGGAAAAGGTGTTCTTC. It is translated as CATSRDRQEKVFF.